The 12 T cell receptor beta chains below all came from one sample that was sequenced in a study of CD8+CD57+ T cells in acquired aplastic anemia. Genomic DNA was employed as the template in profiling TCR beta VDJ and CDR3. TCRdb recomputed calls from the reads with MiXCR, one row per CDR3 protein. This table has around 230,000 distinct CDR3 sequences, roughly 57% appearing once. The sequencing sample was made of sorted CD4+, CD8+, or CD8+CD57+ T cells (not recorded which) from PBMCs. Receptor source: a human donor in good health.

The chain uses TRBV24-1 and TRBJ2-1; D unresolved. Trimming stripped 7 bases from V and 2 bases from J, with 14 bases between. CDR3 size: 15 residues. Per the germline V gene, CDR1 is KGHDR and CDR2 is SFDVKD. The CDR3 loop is CATSAESGTYNEQFF. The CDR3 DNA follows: TGTGCCACCAGCGCTGAGTCGGGCACCTACAATGAGCAGTTCTTC.

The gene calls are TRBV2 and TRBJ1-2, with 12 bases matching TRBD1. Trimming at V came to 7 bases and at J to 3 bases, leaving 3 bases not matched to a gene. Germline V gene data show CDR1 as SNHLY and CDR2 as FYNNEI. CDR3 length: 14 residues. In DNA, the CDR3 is TGTGCCAGCATGGGACAGGGGGCGGACTATGGCTACACCTTC. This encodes CASMGQGADYGYTF.

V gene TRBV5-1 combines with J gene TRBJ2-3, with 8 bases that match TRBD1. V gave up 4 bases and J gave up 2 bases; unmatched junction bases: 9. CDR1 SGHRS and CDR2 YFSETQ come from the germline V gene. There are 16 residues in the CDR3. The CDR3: CASSGGQGFFTDTQYF. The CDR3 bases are TGCGCCAGCAGCGGTGGACAGGGTTTTTTCACAGATACGCAGTATTTT.

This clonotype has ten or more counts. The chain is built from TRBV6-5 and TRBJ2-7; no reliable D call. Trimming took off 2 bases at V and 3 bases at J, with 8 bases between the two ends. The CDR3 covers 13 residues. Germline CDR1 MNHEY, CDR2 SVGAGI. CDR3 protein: CASSYVSSYEQYF. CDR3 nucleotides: TGTGCCAGCAGTTACGTCTCAAGCTACGAGCAGTACTTC.

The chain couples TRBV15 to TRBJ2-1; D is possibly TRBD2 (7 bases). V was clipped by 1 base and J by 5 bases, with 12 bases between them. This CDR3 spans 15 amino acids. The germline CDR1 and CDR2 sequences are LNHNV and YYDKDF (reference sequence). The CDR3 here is CATSRVGAGDNEQFF. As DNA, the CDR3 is TGTGCCACCAGCAGAGTGGGGGCGGGGGACAATGAGCAGTTCTTC. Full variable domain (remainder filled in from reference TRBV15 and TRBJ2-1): DAMVIQNPRYQVTQFGKPVTLSCSQTLNHNVMYWYQQKSSQAPKLLFHYYDKDFNNEADTPDNFQSRRPNTSFCFLDIRSPGLGDTAMYLCATSRVGAGDNEQFFGPGTRLTVL.

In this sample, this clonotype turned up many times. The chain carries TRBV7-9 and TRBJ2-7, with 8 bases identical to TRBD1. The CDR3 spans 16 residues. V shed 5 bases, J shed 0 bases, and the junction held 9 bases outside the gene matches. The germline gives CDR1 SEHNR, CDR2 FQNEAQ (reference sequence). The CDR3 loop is CASSPGTGLTSYEQYF. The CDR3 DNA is TGTGCCAGCAGCCCTGGGACAGGCCTGACCTCCTACGAGCAGTACTTC.

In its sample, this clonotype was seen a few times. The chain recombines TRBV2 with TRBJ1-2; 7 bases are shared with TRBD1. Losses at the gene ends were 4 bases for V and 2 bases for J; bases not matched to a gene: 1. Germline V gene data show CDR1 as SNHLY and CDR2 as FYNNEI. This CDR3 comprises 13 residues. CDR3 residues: CASSADRNYGYTF. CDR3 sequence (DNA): TGTGCCAGCAGTGCGGACAGGAACTATGGCTACACCTTC.

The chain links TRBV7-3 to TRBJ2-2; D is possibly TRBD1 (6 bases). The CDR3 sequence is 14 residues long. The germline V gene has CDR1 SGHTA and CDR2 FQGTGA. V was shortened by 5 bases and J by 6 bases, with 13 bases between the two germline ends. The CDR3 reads CASSPQGFSGELFF. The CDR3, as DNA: TGTGCCAGCAGCCCACAGGGATTCTCCGGGGAGCTGTTTTTT.

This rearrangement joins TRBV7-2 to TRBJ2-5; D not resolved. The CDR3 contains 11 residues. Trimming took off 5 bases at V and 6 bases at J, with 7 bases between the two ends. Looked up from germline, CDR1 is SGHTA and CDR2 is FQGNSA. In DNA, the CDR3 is TGTGCCAGCAGCCGGATCCAGACCCAGTACTTC. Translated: CASSRIQTQYF.

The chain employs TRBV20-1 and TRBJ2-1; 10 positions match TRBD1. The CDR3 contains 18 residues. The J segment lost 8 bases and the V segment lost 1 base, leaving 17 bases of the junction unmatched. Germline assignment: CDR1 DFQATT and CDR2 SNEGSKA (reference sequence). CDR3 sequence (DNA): TGCAGTGCTAGAGCTTCCCCGCATATAGGACAGGGGGGCGATGAGCAGTTCTTC. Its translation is CSARASPHIGQGGDEQFF.

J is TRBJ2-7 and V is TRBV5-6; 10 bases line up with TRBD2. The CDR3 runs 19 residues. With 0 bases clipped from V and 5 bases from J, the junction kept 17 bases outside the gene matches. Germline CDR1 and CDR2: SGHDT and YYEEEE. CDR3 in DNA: TGTGCCAGCAGCTTGGCCGCAGGGATAACGGGACTAGCGCGCAACGAGCAGTACTTC. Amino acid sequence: CASSLAAGITGLARNEQYF.

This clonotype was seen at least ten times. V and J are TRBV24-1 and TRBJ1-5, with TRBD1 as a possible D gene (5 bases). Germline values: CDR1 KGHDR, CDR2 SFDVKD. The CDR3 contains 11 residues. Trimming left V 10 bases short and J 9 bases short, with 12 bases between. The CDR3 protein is CATGDGGPQHF. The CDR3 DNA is TGTGCCACGGGTGACGGGGGGCCCCAGCATTTT.